The present entry profiles one TCR beta chain with its context. Its antigen is undetermined. The CDR3 has 15 amino acids. The J segment lost 2 bases and the V segment lost 6 bases, leaving 4 bases of the junction unmatched. Germline lookup yields CDR1 MNHEY and CDR2 SVGEGT. These data are taken from a study of vaccination and CD4 T cells after COVID-19. The wider study: Subjects got two shots of BNT162b2 or mRNA-1273 vaccine. Overlapping spike peptides of SARS-CoV-2, HCoV-NL63, HCoV-OC43 and HCoV-229E stimulated the cells.

The Oncomine TCR Beta short-read assay was applied to DNA of cultured CD4+ T cells. From the PCR reads, TCRdb called clonotypes with MiXCR, one entry per CDR3 protein. The table has 20,000 or so distinct CDR3 sequences, 40% to 60% seen once. Treatment in this sample: approximately 9-day PBMC culture with coronavirus spike peptide pools or control peptides (ViraFEST assay). In this cohort, PCR tests turned positive between March and December 2020, predating US Alpha, Beta and Delta variants. Cultures of PBMCs, a few million per well, were set up with 10 IU/ml IL-2 and roughly 9.5 ug/ml peptide pools.

The sample was CD4+ T cells from blood, cultured in vitro, taken before SARS-CoV-2 vaccination. This receptor was obtained from a human donor who had recovered from COVID-19. This rearrangement joins TRBV6-2 or TRBV6-3 to TRBJ2-7; 13 positions match TRBD2. The CDR3 DNA is TGTGCCAGCAGCTCTACTAGCGGGAGGGCCTACGAGCAGTACTTC. Translated, it gives CASSSTSGRAYEQYF.